The T cell receptor (beta chain) under discussion was sequenced for a study of T cell repertoires in cytomegalovirus infection (dated by TCRdb to the late 2010s). Background for the entire study: The peptide stimulations were aimed at well-studied HLA-B-restricted epitopes as well as recently identified HLA-C-restricted CMV epitopes, whose presentation resists viral immunomodulation. Donor HLA type was relevant to the analysis, as public TCR beta signatures indicated carriage of CMV infection together with the matching HLA type. Overall study outcomes, separate from this receptor: The ex vivo response was dominated by HLA-C-restricted CMV-specific TCR beta clonotypes, which also provided the single most frequent clonotype in two of eight donors. Carriers of CMV infection plus the relevant HLA type were discriminated by the cumulative frequency of public TCR beta family members in the study cohort and in an independent approximately 360-donor cohort.

The treatment or condition label for this specimen denotes: in vitro stimulation with specific CMV peptide epitopes to enrich CMV-specific T cells. This clonotype was seen a few times. It has no known antigen specificity. Base qualities are not provided; no much larger clone lies one nucleotide away. Sequencing used an Illumina HiSeq 1500. TCRdb took the public reads, trimmed them with fastp at Q25, ran MiXCR for clone calling and kept in-frame beta chains. Rows with a matching CDR3 protein are joined into one entry that keeps the most common DNA and genes. This sample holds 550,000 to 700,000 distinct CDR3 sequences; around 40% were observed only once. In total, the top ten clones hold around 46% of the sample. Sequenced here: cultured PBMCs, sampled from culture after CMV antigen stimulation. The receptor was isolated from a human donor in good health (CMV status not recorded). Some clones in this sample may be carry-over from other donors' samples.

The DNA is as follows: TGTGCCAGCAGTTCCGGAAACCGGGAGAACGAGCAGTACTTC. Its protein reads: CASSSGNRENEQYF. The V and J segments used are TRBV27 and TRBJ2-7; a tentative D call is TRBD2 (6 bases match). The germline V gene (reference sequence) yields MNHEY for CDR1 and SMNVEV for CDR2. From the cysteine through the phenylalanine, the CDR3 covers 14 amino acids. Only the CDR3 DNA is retained, 42 bases long and in frame from the first base. V sheds 4 bases and J sheds 5 bases, leaving 15 bases between their ends.